The 20 T cell receptor beta chains listed next were all sequenced from one sample in a study of T cells after yellow fever vaccination. MiXCR, applied by TCRdb to the 5' RACE reads, yields one record per CDR3 protein. The data contain under 600,000 distinct CDR3 sequences, 21% of them singletons. Source: PBMCs, taken approximately 22 days after the first yellow fever vaccination. These receptors came from a man younger than 35 who received the YFV17D yellow fever vaccine.

The CDR3 sequence: CASSPGAGSQNPQFF. CDR3 coding DNA: TGTGCCAGCAGCCCGGGCGCAGGATCCCAGAACCCGCAGTTCTTC. The chain carries TRBV7-3 and TRBJ2-1, with D unclear. Between the trimmed V and J ends, which lost 5 bases and 12 bases, there was a span of 23 bases. The CDR3 length is 15 residues. Germline assignment: CDR1 SGHTA and CDR2 FQGTGA.

This clonotype has just one count. The V call is TRBV5-4, the J call TRBJ2-6; 9 bases match TRBD1. CDR3 length: 15 residues. J gave up 12 bases and V 2 bases, and 9 bases lay outside the gene matches. In germline, CDR1 is SGHNT, CDR2 YYREEE (reference sequence). The CDR3 DNA reads as TGTGCCAGCAGCTTCACCGGGACAGGGAGGGGCGTCCTGACTTTC. Amino acid sequence: CASSFTGTGRGVLTF.

V gene TRBV5-4 combines with J gene TRBJ2-7, with TRBD1 matching over 9 bases. From germline, CDR1 is SGHNT and CDR2 YYREEE (reference sequence). Trimming took 4 bases from V and 6 from J; bases not matched to a gene: 14. The CDR3 has 16 amino acids. The CDR3, as DNA: TGTGCCAGCAGCCTTCACTCTGCGGGACAGGGAGGCGAGCAGTACTTC. Its protein is CASSLHSAGQGGEQYF.

This clonotype was detected only a few times. As DNA, the CDR3 is TGCGCCAGCAGCTTGGGGTGGGCCACGAGCTCTGGGGCCAACGTCCTGACTTTC. It encodes CASSLGWATSSGANVLTF. The chain carries TRBV5-1 and TRBJ2-6, with D unresolved. The germline CDR1 and CDR2 sequences are SGHRS and YFSETQ. Trimming cost V 0 bases and J 0 bases, with 13 bases left between them. The CDR3 totals 18 residues.

This clonotype was picked up a small number of times. The chain links TRBV13 to TRBJ1-3; maybe TRBD1 (6 bases). This CDR3 has 17 amino acids. Trimming removed 5 bases at V and 0 bases at J, with 17 bases between. The germline V gene encodes CDR1 PRHDT and CDR2 FYEKMQ (reference sequence). CDR3 amino acids: CASSLKQGSLSGNTIYF. CDR3 sequence (DNA): TGTGCCAGCAGCCTAAAACAGGGTTCCCTCTCTGGAAACACCATATATTTT.

The J gene is TRBJ2-5, the V gene TRBV4-2; 7 nucleotides line up with TRBD1. The germline V gene encodes CDR1 LGHNA and CDR2 YNFKEQ. V dropped 4 bases and J dropped 2; count of bases not matched to a gene: 13. The CDR3 is 17 amino acids. CDR3 DNA: TGTGCCAGCAGCCTAAGTAGAACTACCAGGGGGCAAGAGACCCAGTACTTC. Protein: CASSLSRTTRGQETQYF.

This clonotype was detected a few times. The chain carries TRBV10-3 and TRBJ2-6; 8 bases are shared with TRBD1. The CDR3 runs 16 residues. Germline trimming cut 3 bases from V and 2 bases from J; bases unmatched to any gene: 3. CDR1 and CDR2 (germline): ENHRY, SYGVKD. Written as DNA, the CDR3 is TGTGCCATCAGTGACTCAGGGGGCGCTGGGGCCAACGTCCTGACTTTC. It translates to CAISDSGGAGANVLTF.

This clonotype was counted many times. The J gene is TRBJ1-1, the V gene TRBV12-3 or TRBV12-4; D possibly corresponds to TRBD1 (6 bases). V was clipped by 5 bases and J by 5 bases, with 18 bases between them. There are 15 residues in the CDR3. The CDR3 nucleotides read TGTGCCAGCAGTAGCGCGAGGGGGTTAAGGACTGAAGCTTTCTTT. This encodes CASSSARGLRTEAFF.

A note on this clonotype: One end of the junction fails to match germline, which may point to a read error. The V call is TRBV6-5, the J call TRBJ2-7; D is tentatively TRBD1 or TRBD2 (7 bases each). There are 12 residues in the CDR3. The germline V gene has CDR1 MNHEY and CDR2 SVGAGI. The CDR3 protein is CASSYPGGQFHF. CDR3 nucleotides: TGTGCCAGCAGTTACCCGGGGGGACAGTTCCACTTC.

The chain employs TRBV4-2 and TRBJ2-7; either TRBD1 or TRBD2 may fit D (5 bases each). From germline, CDR1 is LGHNA and CDR2 YNFKEQ. Trimming cost V 2 bases and J 2 bases, with 22 bases left between them. This CDR3 contains 18 residues. The DNA for the CDR3 is TGTGCCAGCAGCCAAAGGTTATCGGGACCTGGTAGGGCCTACGAGCAGTACTTC. It codes for CASSQRLSGPGRAYEQYF.

This clonotype was counted between two and nine times. The chain couples TRBV5-1 to TRBJ2-5; a possible D gene is TRBD1 (6 bases). The CDR3 has 14 residues. Germline V gene lookup returns CDR1 SGHRS and CDR2 YFSETQ. V dropped 3 bases and J dropped 5 bases, with 14 bases sitting between them. The CDR3 here is CASSSLTGLETQYF. DNA of the CDR3: TGCGCCAGCAGCTCCTTAACAGGGTTGGAGACCCAGTACTTC.

This clonotype was seen more than once but under ten times. The chain uses TRBV3-1 and TRBJ2-2; 12 bases line up with TRBD2. This CDR3 comprises 18 residues. Trimming removed 2 bases from V and 7 bases from J; junction bases left unmatched: 11. CDR1 and CDR2 from the germline V gene are LGHDT and YNNKEL (reference sequence). CDR3 sequence reads: CASSQRTSGDIRSGELFF. The CDR3 DNA reads as TGTGCCAGCAGCCAAAGGACTAGCGGGGATATCCGTAGCGGGGAGCTGTTTTTT.

This rearrangement joins TRBV27 to TRBJ1-6; D gene ambiguous. The CDR3 covers 13 residues. V was trimmed by 5 bases and J by 8 bases, leaving 10 bases between them. Germline CDR1 reads MNHEY; CDR2 reads SMNVEV (reference sequence). CDR3 loop: CASSQSSDSPLHF. Here the CDR3 DNA reads TGTGCCAGCAGTCAATCCTCAGATTCACCCCTCCACTTT.

The chain links TRBV19 to TRBJ2-5; D possibly corresponds to TRBD2 (7 bases). In germline, CDR1 is LNHDA, CDR2 SQIVND (reference sequence). V was shortened by 5 bases and J by 5 bases, with 15 bases between the two germline ends. The CDR3 totals 14 residues. CDR3 amino acids: CASSPHRGAETQYF. The CDR3 bases are TGTGCCAGTAGTCCCCATCGGGGGGCTGAGACCCAGTACTTC.

V usage is TRBV28 and J usage is TRBJ2-7, with 10 positions matching TRBD1. The germline V gene encodes CDR1 MDHEN and CDR2 SYDVKM. The CDR3 has 13 amino acids. The CDR3 DNA reads as TGTGCTATTGGACGGACAGGGGGGTACGAGCAGTACGTC. Translation gives CAIGRTGGYEQYV.

This clonotype has just a few counts. The chain is built from TRBV7-9 and TRBJ2-5; D is unresolved. This CDR3 spans 13 amino acids. Per the germline V gene, CDR1 is SEHNR and CDR2 is FQNEAQ (reference sequence). V dropped 5 bases and J dropped 7 bases, with 14 bases sitting between them. The CDR3 protein is CASSPDLGGTQYF. For the CDR3, the DNA is TGTGCCAGCAGCCCGGATCTAGGTGGGACCCAGTACTTC.

This clonotype has only a few counts. The chain employs TRBV18 and TRBJ2-2, with a tentative D call TRBD1 (5 bases). The V gene's germline CDR1 is KGHSH and CDR2 LQKENI. This CDR3 has 13 amino acids. V was pared by 3 bases and J by 5 bases, with 7 bases between. The CDR3 loop is CASSPRETGELFF. The CDR3 coding sequence is TGTGCCAGCTCACCCAGGGAAACCGGGGAGCTGTTTTTT.

This clonotype was seen repeatedly, ten times or more. V usage is TRBV12-3 or TRBV12-4 and J usage is TRBJ1-2; D uncertain. With 1 base removed from V and 8 bases from J, the gap between germline ends came to 11 bases. The CDR3 contains 13 residues. CDR3 DNA sequence: TGTGCCAGCAGTTTAGTTGGTGGCGGCGGCTACACCTTC. This sequence encodes CASSLVGGGGYTF.

This chain links TRBV6-5 with TRBJ2-7; D gene unclear. Germline CDR1 MNHEY, CDR2 SVGAGI. The CDR3 is 15 residues long. Trimming took off 1 base at V and 4 bases at J, with 14 bases between the two ends. The CDR3 region has the DNA TGTGCCAGCAGTTACTTGGGCGTCGGCCCTTACGAGCAGTACTTC. This sequence encodes CASSYLGVGPYEQYF.

The genes are TRBV6-5 and TRBJ1-2, with a weak D call TRBD1 (6 bases). The CDR3 extends over 15 amino acids. Germline values: CDR1 MNHEY, CDR2 SVGAGI. The V and J ends lost 2 bases and 3 bases respectively, with 13 bases between them. The CDR3 here is CASSYGSQGYYGYTF. The CDR3 DNA reads TGTGCCAGCAGTTACGGGTCACAGGGTTACTATGGCTACACCTTC.